This T cell receptor (beta chain) was sequenced in a study of CD8 T cells in ankylosing spondylitis. Study-wide results and limits: Prior work had noted some motif variants in reactive arthritis blood and synovial fluid. Matched synovial fluid from ankylosing spondylitis patients was reported to be enriched for disease-linked clones. For ankylosing spondylitis blood, a TCR beta motif of roughly 8 highly homologous variants appeared characteristic. Relatively scarce in peripheral blood, disease-linked clones were CD8+.

TCRdb independently ran MiXCR on the 5' RACE reads; one entry per CDR3 protein. Of approximately 350,000 distinct CDR3 sequences in the sample, roughly 14% were seen once. CDR1 and CDR2 from the germline V gene are SGHAT and FQDESV (reference sequence). The ends lost 1 base at V and 1 base at J; junction bases unmatched: 11. This CDR3 is built from 18 residues. Points on this clonotype: The antigen is undetermined.

The gene calls are TRBV11-1 and TRBJ2-5, with 8 bases matching TRBD2. This receptor was obtained from a male donor with ankylosing spondylitis or in good health (not recorded which). Sequenced material: blood, either unsorted or a sorted T cell fraction (not recorded which). The DNA for the CDR3 is TGTGCCAGCAGCTTAGGATCCGAGCGGGGGAGCTTCCAAGAGACCCAGTACTTC. This translates into CASSLGSERGSFQETQYF.